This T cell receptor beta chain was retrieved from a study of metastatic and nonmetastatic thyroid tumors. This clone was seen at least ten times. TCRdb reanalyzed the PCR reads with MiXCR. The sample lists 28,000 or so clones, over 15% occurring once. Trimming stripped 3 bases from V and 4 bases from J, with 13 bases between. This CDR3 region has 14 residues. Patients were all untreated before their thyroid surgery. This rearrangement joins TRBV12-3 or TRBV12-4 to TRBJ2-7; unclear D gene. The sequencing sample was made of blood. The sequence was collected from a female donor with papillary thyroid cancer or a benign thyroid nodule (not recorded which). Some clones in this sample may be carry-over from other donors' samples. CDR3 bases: TGTGCCAGCAGTTTCTCTTTACTCGGTTACGAGCAGTACTTC. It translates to CASSFSLLGYEQYF.